This T cell receptor (beta chain) was obtained from a study of identifying expanded T cells in peripheral blood. Overall study results and limits: Variance in clone template counts between roughly 2-week samples significantly increased with total template count across all healthy donors. Technical replicates showed approximately 1.2 changed clones; approximately two weeks 15 to 20; four weeks 19.

The germline gives CDR1 SGHTA, CDR2 FQGNSA. The CDR3 sequence is 15 residues long. Trimming removed 5 bases at V and 1 base at J, with 11 bases between. Some clones are missing from TCRdb's copy, which holds only in-frame ones; the method was immunoSEQ multiplex PCR. The sample lists approximately 94,000 clones, approximately 89% seen once, with 5.5% in the top ten. Comment on this clone: The target antigen is unknown.

Healthy donors had no documented immune events, such as infections, while sampled. This chain joins TRBV7-2 and TRBJ2-2; D call uncertain. This sequence originates from a person aged 18 to 75 in good health. What was sequenced was blood. The CDR3 sequence: CASSPRQVNTGELFF. The CDR3 nucleotides read TGTGCCAGCAGCCCGAGACAAGTGAACACCGGGGAGCTGTTTTTT. The full variable domain, rest sourced from reference TRBV7-2 and TRBJ2-2, is GAGVSQSPSNKVTEKGKDVELRCDPISGHTALYWYRQSLGQGLEFLIYFQGNSAPDKSGLPSDRFSAERTGGSVSTLTIQRTQQEDSAVYLCASSPRQVNTGELFFGEGSRLTVL.